One T cell receptor beta chain is described in this entry. Its matching antigen is unknown. This entry belongs to a study of shared clonotypes between healthy human individuals. Findings of the study overall: Lower generation probabilities were found for non-shared clonotypes than for those shared by all four donors.

Original processing notes: Filtering differed, since immunoSEQ gave only junction sequences and no quality scores. Repertoires were generated with immunoSEQ multiplex PCR, while TCRdb's copy carries only in-frame clones and drops some. Clone size and the V and J calls come from that table; the DNA yielded D and trimming. Of 2.3 million or so clones detected, approximately 95% appear once; the ten largest clones hold roughly 0.36%. The split of CD4+ cells yielded CD45RA+ naive and CD45RA-negative memory subsets. V lost 0 bases, J lost 1 base, and 10 bases lay in between. Germline CDR1 is SGDLS and CDR2 is YYNGEE. The CDR3 spans 15 residues.

Sequencing was performed on naive CD4+ T cells from PBMCs. Subset indicated: CD45RA+ positively selected. The genes are TRBV9 and TRBJ1-1; D ambiguous. The receptor was derived from a man between 18 and 35 years old in good health. Some clones in this sample may be carry-over from other donors' samples. In nucleotides, the CDR3 is TGTGCCAGCAGCGTAGGAGGACTCCCGAACACTGAAGCTTTCTTT. Protein: CASSVGGLPNTEAFF.